This T cell receptor (beta chain) emerged from a study of follicular helper T cells after annual influenza vaccination. Study results and caveats: Most later recoveries of Day 7 ICOS+CD38+ clones were ICOS-CD38- cTfh. ICOS+CD38+ cTfh clonality tracked population frequency, and its change tracked circulating plasmablast change.

Between the trimmed V and J ends, which lost 3 bases and 10 bases, there was a span of 21 bases. Looked up from germline, CDR1 is LGHNA and CDR2 is YSLEER. The CDR3 sequence is 15 residues long. Using immunoSEQ multiplex PCR, the repertoire was profiled, and TCRdb retains in-frame clones only, with some absent. This sample has around 7,300 clones, with around 82% found just once. Points on this clone: The antigen remains unidentified.

Stated time point: 2015-2016 season, 7 days after influenza vaccination. Adults were given seasonal inactivated influenza vaccine, and blood CD4 subsets were sorted before and after vaccination. Vaccine contraindications, substance abuse, HIV/AIDS, active malignancy and active illness excluded donors. The receptor was isolated from an adult who received the influenza vaccine. The material was CXCR5- memory CD4+ T cells sorted from blood, obtained 7 days after influenza vaccination. The chain links TRBV4-3 to TRBJ1-1; possible D gene TRBD1, 6 bases. The CDR3 bases are TGCGCCAGCAGCCAGGGTGCAGCCCAGGGGTCGGCAGCTTTCTTT. Amino acid sequence: CASSQGAAQGSAAFF.